The sequence of this T cell receptor beta chain was determined in a study of cytomegalovirus exposure and HLA in healthy donors. A word on this clone: No antigen is known for it.

Study results and limitations: Data from an earlier analysis indicated that most TCR beta V segments were productive either about 90% or about 30% of the time. Further analysis was carried out later, and it showed several of the most significant clusters appearing linked to common viral pathogens. Further analysis, carried out later, found HLA-associated TCR beta chains more clonally expanded than equally common other chains. TCR beta V- and J-gene trimming was later associated with a missense DCLRE1C variant.

13 Jbeta primers and 60 Vbeta primers were used for the PCR. Libraries were prepared by immunoSEQ multiplex PCR; TCRdb keeps only in-frame clonotypes and omits some of them. The data contain approximately 220,000 clones, 80% to 90% of them singletons. The CDR3 has 13 residues. The junction had 2 bases not matched to a gene; V was cut back by 0 bases and J by 5 bases. Germline CDR1 SGDLS, CDR2 YYNGEE. The chain carries TRBV9 and TRBJ2-7; TRBD1 matches at 7 bases. Input material: PBMCs. The clonotype originates from a man aged 25 to 40 in good health and CMV-seronegative. The CDR3: CASSVGGTDEQYF. DNA of the CDR3: TGTGCCAGCAGCGTAGGGGGGACAGACGAGCAGTACTTC.